These 11 T cell receptor beta chains share one sample of origin, sequenced in a study of OX40 agonist ivuxolimab in advanced cancers. The table came from immunoSEQ multiplex PCR; TCRdb's copy has only in-frame clones and leaves some out. Of roughly 72,000 clones listed, approximately 89% are singletons. Sequenced here: CD4+ or CD8+ T cells sorted from blood, sampled in a trial of the OX40 agonist ivuxolimab. The receptor set was obtained from an adult with an advanced solid tumor such as melanoma, head and neck, liver or kidney cancer.

The chain couples TRBV9 to TRBJ2-1; TRBD2 aligns across 10 bases. V lost 0 bases and J lost 0; bases outside the gene matches: 3. The CDR3 sequence is 17 residues long. CDR1 is SGDLS, CDR2 YYNGEE, per germline. CDR3 sequence: CASSVGIAGGSYNEQFF. In DNA form, the CDR3 reads TGTGCCAGCAGCGTAGGGATAGCGGGAGGCTCCTACAATGAGCAGTTCTTC. Drawing the rest from reference TRBV9 and TRBJ2-1, the complete variable domain is DSGVTQTPKHLITATGQRVTLRCSPRSGDLSVYWYQQSLDQGLQFLIQYYNGEERAKGNILERFSAQQFPDLHSELNLSSLELGDSALYFCASSVGIAGGSYNEQFFGPGTRLTVL.

The V and J genes are TRBV4-1 and TRBJ2-2, with TRBD1 matching 9 bases. Germline CDR1 and CDR2: MGHRA and YSYEKL. This CDR3 spans 16 amino acids. V lost 4 bases, J lost 0 bases, and 3 bases stayed unmatched. CDR3 nucleotide sequence: TGCGCCAGCAGCCCCCGACAGGGGGCGAACACCGGGGAGCTGTTTTTT. This encodes CASSPRQGANTGELFF.

The gene calls are TRBV6-5 and TRBJ1-6; tentative D call: TRBD1 (5 bases). Trimming stripped 5 bases from V and 4 bases from J, with 12 bases between. This CDR3 comprises 15 residues. Per germline, CDR1 MNHEY and CDR2 SVGAGI. CDR3 amino acids: CASSAGSPYNSPLHF. The CDR3 DNA sequence: TGTGCCAGCAGTGCAGGGTCCCCTTATAATTCACCCCTCCACTTT.

The chain couples TRBV28 to TRBJ1-3; D is undetermined. Germline V lookup: CDR1 MDHEN, CDR2 SYDVKM. V lost 5 bases to trimming and J lost 6 bases, with 11 bases between them. The CDR3 spans 13 residues. CDR3 protein: CASSPLRSNTIYF. The CDR3 coding sequence is TGTGCCAGCAGTCCACTCCGATCAAACACCATATATTTT.

The chain joins TRBV18 to TRBJ1-4; 8 positions match TRBD1. Germline V gene sequence: CDR1 KGHSH, CDR2 LQKENI. The CDR3 has 15 residues. After removal of 1 base from V and 5 bases from J, the junction contained 3 bases not matched to a gene. CDR3: CASSPRTGTNEKLFF. The CDR3 DNA is TGTGCCAGCTCACCACGGACAGGGACCAATGAAAAACTGTTTTTT.

The V gene is TRBV10-3, the J gene TRBJ2-1; 7 bases match TRBD2. Germline-derived CDR1 and CDR2 are ENHRY and SYGVKD. Unmatched junction bases numbered 9, after V lost 10 bases and J lost 6 bases. The CDR3 contains 13 residues. The DNA for the CDR3 is TGTGCCACCACCGGGAGGACGAGCAATGAGCAGTTCTTC. This codes for CATTGRTSNEQFF.

The V gene is TRBV14, the J gene TRBJ2-4; D is unclear. Trimming took off 5 bases at V and 4 bases at J, with 15 bases between the two ends. Germline assignment: CDR1 SGHDN and CDR2 FVKESK. CDR3 length equals 15 residues. The CDR3 bases are TGTGCCAGCAGCGAATCTGGAGACGGAAAAAACATTCAGTACTTC. Its protein is CASSESGDGKNIQYF.

This clone was found a few times. The chain joins TRBV14 to TRBJ1-1; D is perhaps TRBD1 (6 bases). This CDR3 spans 12 amino acids. Trimming shortened V by 1 base and J by 11 bases, and 11 bases separated the two germline ends. Germline CDR1 reads SGHDN; CDR2 reads FVKESK. CDR3 DNA: TGTGCCAGCAGCCAAGCTTGGACAGAGGCTTTCTTT. It codes for CASSQAWTEAFF. The full variable domain, with the rest looked up from reference TRBV14 and TRBJ1-1, is EAGVTQFPSHSVIEKGQTVTLRCDPISGHDNLYWYRRVMGKEIKFLLHFVKESKQDESGMPNNRFLAERTGGTYSTLKVQPAELEDSGVYFCASSQAWTEAFFGQGTRLTVV.

The chain combines TRBV7-3 with TRBJ2-3; D is possibly TRBD2 (6 bases). Trimming pared 5 bases from V and 6 bases from J, leaving 21 bases between. Germline CDR1 SGHTA, CDR2 FQGTGA. This CDR3 is built from 16 residues. CDR3 nucleotide sequence: TGTGCCAGCAGCGGGCCGGTGGATGGGGGGTGGGATACGCAGTATTTT. Its protein product is CASSGPVDGGWDTQYF.

The chain uses TRBV2 and TRBJ1-1, with D maybe TRBD1 (6 bases). This CDR3 has 17 amino acids. CDR1 SNHLY and CDR2 FYNNEI come from the germline V gene. Trimming took 3 bases from V and 3 from J, leaving 20 bases between them. This CDR3 reads CASSDALTRTGHTEAFF. CDR3 in DNA: TGTGCCAGCAGTGACGCCTTGACTCGAACAGGGCACACTGAAGCTTTCTTT.

The gene calls are TRBV28 and TRBJ2-3, with D perhaps assigned TRBD1 or TRBD2 (5 bases each). This CDR3 is built from 15 residues. V was clipped by 6 bases and J by 4 bases, with 17 bases between them. Looked up from germline, CDR1 is MDHEN and CDR2 is SYDVKM. The CDR3 reads CASSFGTPFADTQYF. In DNA form, the CDR3 reads TGTGCCAGCAGCTTCGGGACCCCTTTCGCAGATACGCAGTATTTT.